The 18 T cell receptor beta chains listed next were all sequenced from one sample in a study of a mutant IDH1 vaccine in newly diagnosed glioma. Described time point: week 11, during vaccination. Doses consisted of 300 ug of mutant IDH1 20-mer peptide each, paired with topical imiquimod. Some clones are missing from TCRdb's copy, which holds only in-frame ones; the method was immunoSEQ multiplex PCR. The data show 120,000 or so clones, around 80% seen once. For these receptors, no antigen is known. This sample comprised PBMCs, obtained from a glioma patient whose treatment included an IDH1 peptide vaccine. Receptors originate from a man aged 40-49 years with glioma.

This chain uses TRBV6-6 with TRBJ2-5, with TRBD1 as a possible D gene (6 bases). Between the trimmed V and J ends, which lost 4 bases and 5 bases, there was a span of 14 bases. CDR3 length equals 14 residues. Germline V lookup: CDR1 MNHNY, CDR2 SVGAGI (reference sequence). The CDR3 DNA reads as TGTGCCAGCAGTTCTAACAGGGTCCGGGAGACCCAGTACTTC. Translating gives CASSSNRVRETQYF.

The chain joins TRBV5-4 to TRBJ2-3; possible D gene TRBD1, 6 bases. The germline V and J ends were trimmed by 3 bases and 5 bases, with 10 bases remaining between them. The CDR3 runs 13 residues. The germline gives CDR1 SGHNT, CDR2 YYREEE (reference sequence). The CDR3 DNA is TGTGCCAGCAGCTCAGGGGCGGAAGATACGCAGTATTTT. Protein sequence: CASSSGAEDTQYF.

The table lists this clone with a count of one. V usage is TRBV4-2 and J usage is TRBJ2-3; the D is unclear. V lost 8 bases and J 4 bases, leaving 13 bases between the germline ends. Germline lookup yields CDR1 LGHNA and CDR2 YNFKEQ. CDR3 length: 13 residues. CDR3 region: CASRSNEPDTQYF. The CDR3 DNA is TGTGCCAGCCGCTCCAACGAGCCAGATACGCAGTATTTT.

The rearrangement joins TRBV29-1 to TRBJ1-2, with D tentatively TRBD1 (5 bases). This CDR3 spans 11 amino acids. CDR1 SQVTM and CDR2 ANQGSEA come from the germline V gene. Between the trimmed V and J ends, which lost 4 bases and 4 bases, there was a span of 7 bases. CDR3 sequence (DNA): TGCAGCGTTGCCGGGGCCTATGGCTACACCTTC. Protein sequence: CSVAGAYGYTF.

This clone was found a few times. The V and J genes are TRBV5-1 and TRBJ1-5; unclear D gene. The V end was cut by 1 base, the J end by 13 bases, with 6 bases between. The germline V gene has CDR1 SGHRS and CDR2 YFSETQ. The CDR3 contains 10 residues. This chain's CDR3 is CASSLRIQHF. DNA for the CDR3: TGCGCCAGCAGCTTGAGGATTCAGCATTTT.

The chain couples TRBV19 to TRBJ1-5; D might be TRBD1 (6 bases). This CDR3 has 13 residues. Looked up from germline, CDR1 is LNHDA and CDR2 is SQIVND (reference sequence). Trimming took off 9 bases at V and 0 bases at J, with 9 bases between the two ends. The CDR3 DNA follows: TGTGCCAGCAGGGGTTATAGCAATCAGCCCCAGCATTTT. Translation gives CASRGYSNQPQHF.

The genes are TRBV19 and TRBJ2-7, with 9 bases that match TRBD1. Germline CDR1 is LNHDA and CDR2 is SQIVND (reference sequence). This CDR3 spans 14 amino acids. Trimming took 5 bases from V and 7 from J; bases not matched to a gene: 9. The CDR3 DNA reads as TGTGCCAGTAGTTCGGGACAGGGTCGGGTGGAGCAGTACTTC. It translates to CASSSGQGRVEQYF. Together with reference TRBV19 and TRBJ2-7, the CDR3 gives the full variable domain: DGGITQSPKYLFRKEGQNVTLSCEQNLNHDAMYWYRQDPGQGLRLIYYSQIVNDFQKGDIAEGYSVSREKKESFPLTVTSAQKNPTAFYLCASSSGQGRVEQYFGPGTRLTVT.

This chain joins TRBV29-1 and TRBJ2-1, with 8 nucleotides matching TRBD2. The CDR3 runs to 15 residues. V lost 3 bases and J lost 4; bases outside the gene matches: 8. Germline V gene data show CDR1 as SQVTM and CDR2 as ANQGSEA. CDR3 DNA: TGCAGCGTTGATCCGGGACTAGGGAATTACAATGAGCAGTTCTTC. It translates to CSVDPGLGNYNEQFF.

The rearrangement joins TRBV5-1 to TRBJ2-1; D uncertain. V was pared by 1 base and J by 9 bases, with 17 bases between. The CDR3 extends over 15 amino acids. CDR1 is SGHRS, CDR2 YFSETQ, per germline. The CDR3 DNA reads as TGCGCCAGCAGCTTGTACCCCGGGCCCTCGGCTGAGCAGTTCTTC. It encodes CASSLYPGPSAEQFF.

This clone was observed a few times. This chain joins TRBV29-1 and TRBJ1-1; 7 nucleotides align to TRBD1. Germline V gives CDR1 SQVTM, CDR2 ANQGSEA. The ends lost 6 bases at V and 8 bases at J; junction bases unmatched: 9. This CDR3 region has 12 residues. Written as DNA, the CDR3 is TGCAGCGTCTCTAAAACAGGGGCGGAAGCTTTCTTT. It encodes CSVSKTGAEAFF.

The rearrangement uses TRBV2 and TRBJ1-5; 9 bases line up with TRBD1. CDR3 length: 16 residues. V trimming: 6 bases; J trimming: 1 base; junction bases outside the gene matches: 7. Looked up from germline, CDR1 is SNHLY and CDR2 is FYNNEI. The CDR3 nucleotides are TGTGCCAGCAGAGGGGACAGGGAGGAAAGCAATCAGCCCCAGCATTTT. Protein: CASRGDREESNQPQHF.

The CDR3 protein is CASSQSLITDTQYF. The CDR3 nucleotides are TGCGCCAGCAGCCAGTCATTAATCACAGATACGCAGTATTTT. This chain uses TRBV4-3 with TRBJ2-3; D gene unclear. This CDR3 has 14 residues. V dropped 3 bases and J dropped 2 bases, with 9 bases sitting between them. Per germline, CDR1 LGHNA and CDR2 YSLEER.

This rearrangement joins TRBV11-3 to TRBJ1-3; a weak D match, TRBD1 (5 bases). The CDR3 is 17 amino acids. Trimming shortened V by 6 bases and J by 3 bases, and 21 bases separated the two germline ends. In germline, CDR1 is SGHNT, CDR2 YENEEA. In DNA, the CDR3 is TGTGCCAGCAGTAACGGACCGCCAGGGTTTCTTGGAAACACCATATATTTT. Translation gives CASSNGPPGFLGNTIYF. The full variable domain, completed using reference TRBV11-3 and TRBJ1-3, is EAGVVQSPRYKIIEKKQPVAFWCNPISGHNTLYWYLQNLGQGPELLIRYENEEAVDDSQLPKDRFSAERLKGVDSTLKIQPAELGDSAVYLCASSNGPPGFLGNTIYFGEGSWLTVV.

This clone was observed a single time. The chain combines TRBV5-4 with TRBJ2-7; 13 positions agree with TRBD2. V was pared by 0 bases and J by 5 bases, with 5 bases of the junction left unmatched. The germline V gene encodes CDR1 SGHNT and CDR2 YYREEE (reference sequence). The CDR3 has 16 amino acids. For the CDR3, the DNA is TGTGCCAGCAGCTTGGATGGACTAGCGGGAGCGCACGAGCAGTACTTC. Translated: CASSLDGLAGAHEQYF.

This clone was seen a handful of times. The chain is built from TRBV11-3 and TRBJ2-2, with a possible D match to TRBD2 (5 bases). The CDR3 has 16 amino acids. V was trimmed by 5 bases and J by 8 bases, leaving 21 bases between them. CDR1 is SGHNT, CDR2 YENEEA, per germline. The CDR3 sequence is CASSVPPSPPRGELFF. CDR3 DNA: TGTGCCAGCAGCGTACCCCCTAGCCCCCCCAGGGGGGAGCTGTTTTTT.

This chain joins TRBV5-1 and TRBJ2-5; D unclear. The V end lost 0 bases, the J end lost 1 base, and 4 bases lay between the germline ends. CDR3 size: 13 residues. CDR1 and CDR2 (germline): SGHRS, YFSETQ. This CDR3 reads CASSLEAQETQYF. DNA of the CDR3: TGCGCCAGCAGCTTGGAGGCCCAAGAGACCCAGTACTTC.

CDR3 coding DNA: TGTGCCAGTAGAACCTCCGGGGCCGACTACGAGCAGTACTTC. Protein product: CASRTSGADYEQYF. The chain joins TRBV19 to TRBJ2-7, with D perhaps being TRBD1 or TRBD2 (5 bases each). Germline V gene data show CDR1 as LNHDA and CDR2 as SQIVND (reference sequence). Trimming took 6 bases from V and 3 from J, leaving 15 bases between them. The CDR3 sequence is 14 residues long.

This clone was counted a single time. This chain's CDR3 is CASSLDGEEVEKLFF. The CDR3 DNA follows: TGCGCCAGCAGCTTAGACGGCGAGGAGGTTGAAAAACTGTTTTTT. V gene TRBV5-1 combines with J gene TRBJ1-4; D gene unclear. The CDR3 is made up of 15 amino acids. Germline CDR1 reads SGHRS; CDR2 reads YFSETQ. Trimming stripped 2 bases from V and 7 bases from J, with 15 bases between.